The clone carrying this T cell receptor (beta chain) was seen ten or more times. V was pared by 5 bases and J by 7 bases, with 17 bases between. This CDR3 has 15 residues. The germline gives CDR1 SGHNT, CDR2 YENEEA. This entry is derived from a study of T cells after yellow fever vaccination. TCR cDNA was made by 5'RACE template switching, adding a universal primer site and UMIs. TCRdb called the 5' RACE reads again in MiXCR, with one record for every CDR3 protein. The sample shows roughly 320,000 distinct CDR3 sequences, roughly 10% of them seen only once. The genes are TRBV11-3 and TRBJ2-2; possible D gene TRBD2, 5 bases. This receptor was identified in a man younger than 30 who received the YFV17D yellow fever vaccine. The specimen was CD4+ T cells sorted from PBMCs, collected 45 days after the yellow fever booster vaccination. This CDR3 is CASSPSPRAGGELFF. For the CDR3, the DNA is TGTGCCAGCAGCCCCTCCCCGAGGGCCGGCGGGGAGCTGTTTTTT.